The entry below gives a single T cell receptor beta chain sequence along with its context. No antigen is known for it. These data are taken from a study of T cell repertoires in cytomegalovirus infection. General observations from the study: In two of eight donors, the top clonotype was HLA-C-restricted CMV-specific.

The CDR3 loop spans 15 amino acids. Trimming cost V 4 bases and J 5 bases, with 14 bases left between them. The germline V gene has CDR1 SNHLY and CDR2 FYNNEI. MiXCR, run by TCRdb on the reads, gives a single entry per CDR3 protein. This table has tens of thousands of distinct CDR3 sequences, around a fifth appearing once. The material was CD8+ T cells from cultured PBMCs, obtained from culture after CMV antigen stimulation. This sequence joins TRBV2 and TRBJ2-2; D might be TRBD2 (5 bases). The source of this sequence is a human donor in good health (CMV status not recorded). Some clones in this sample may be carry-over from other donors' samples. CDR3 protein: CASSGLAPNTGELFF. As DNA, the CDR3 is TGTGCCAGCAGTGGTTTAGCGCCAAATACCGGGGAGCTGTTTTTT.